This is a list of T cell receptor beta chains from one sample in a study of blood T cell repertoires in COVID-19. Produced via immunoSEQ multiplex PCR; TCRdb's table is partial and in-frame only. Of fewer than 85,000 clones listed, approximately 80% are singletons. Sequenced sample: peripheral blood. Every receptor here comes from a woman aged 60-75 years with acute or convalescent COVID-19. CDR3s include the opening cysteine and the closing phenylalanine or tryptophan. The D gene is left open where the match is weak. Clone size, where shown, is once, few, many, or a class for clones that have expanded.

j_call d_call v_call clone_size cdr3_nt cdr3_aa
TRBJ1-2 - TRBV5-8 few TGTGCCAGCAGCTTGCTAGAATCCTATGGCTACACCTTC CASSLLESYGYTF
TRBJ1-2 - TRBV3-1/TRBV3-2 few TGTGCCAGCAGCCACCTAGACAGAGCTAACTATGGCTACACCTTC CASSHLDRANYGYTF
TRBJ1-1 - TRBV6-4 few TGTGCCAGCAGTATCGACTCCCGAGGGACTGAAGCTTTCTTT CASSIDSRGTEAFF
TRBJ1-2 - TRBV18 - TGTGCCAGCTCACCACCCTCCAGGGACTATGGCTACACCTTC CASSPPSRDYGYTF
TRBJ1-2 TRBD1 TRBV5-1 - TGCGCCAGCACCCGGGACAGGGACCCGGGAGCCTATGGCTACACCTTC CASTRDRDPGAYGYTF
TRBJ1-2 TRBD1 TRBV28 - TGTGCCAGCAGAACGACCCCGGGACAGGGGAACTATGGCTACACCTTC CASRTTPGQGNYGYTF
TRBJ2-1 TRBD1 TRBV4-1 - TGCGCCAGCAGCCAAGATGGAGGACAGGGGTGGAATGAGCAGTTCTTC CASSQDGGQGWNEQFF
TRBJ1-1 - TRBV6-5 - TGTGCCAGTAGTTACTCCCCTAGGGGCACTGAAGCTTTCTTT CASSYSPRGTEAFF
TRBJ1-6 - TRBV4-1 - TGCGCCAGCAGCCAAGATTGGGCCGAGGGAAATTCACCCCTCCACTTT CASSQDWAEGNSPLHF
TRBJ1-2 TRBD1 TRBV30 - TGTGCCTGGGGGACAGGGGGAGGTGGCTACACCTTC CAWGTGGGGYTF
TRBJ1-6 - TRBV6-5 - TGTGCCAGCAGTTACTCAGGAGGTAGTAGGAGTTCACCCCTCCACTTT CASSYSGGSRSSPLHF
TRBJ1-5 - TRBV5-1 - TGCGCCAGCAGCTTGTCGAGGGATCAGCCCCAGCATTTT CASSLSRDQPQHF
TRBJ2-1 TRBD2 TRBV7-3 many TGTGCCAGCAGCTTAGGACTAGCGGGGTTAGGTGAGCAGTTCTTC CASSLGLAGLGEQFF
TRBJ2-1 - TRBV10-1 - TGCGCCAGCAGTGCGGGGTTTTTTGAGCAGTTCTTC CASSAGFFEQFF
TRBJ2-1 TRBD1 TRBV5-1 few TGCGCCAGCAGCCCACGGGACAGACCTCTTTACAATGAGCAGTTCTTC CASSPRDRPLYNEQFF
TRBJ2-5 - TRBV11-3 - TGTGCCAGCAGCTTGGGCGGGGTGTACCAAGAGACCCAGTACTTC CASSLGGVYQETQYF
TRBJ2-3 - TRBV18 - TGTGCCAGCTCACCACCGACAGTAACAGATACGCAGTATTTT CASSPPTVTDTQYF
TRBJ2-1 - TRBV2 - TGTGCCAGCAGTGAATACCGGGGGACCTACAATGAGCAGTTCTTC CASSEYRGTYNEQFF
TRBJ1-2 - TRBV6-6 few TGTGCCAGCAGCGAGACAGTCGTTAACTATGGCTACACCTTC CASSETVVNYGYTF
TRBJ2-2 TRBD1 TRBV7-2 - TGTGCCAGCAGCTTAGCCGGGACAGGGGTTGTGGGCGGGGAGCTGTTTTTT CASSLAGTGVVGGELFF
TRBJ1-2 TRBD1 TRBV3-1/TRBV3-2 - TGTGCCAGCAGCTTGTCAGGGGGCGCGAGTGGCTACACCTTC CASSLSGGASGYTF
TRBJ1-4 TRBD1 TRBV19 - TGTGCCAGTAGTCCATTCAGGGGGACTAATGAAAAACTGTTTTTT CASSPFRGTNEKLFF
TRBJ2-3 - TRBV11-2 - TGTGCCAGCAGCTTAAGCGGGCTATCCACAGATACGCAGTATTTT CASSLSGLSTDTQYF
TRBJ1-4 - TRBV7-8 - TGTGCCAGCAGCTTACACAGCCGAGCAACTAATGAAAAACTGTTTTTT CASSLHSRATNEKLFF
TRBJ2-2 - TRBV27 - TGTGCCAGCTACAGGAACACCGGGGAGCTGTTTTTT CASYRNTGELFF
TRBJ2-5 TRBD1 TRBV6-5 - TGTGCCAGCAGTTACCAGGGGGCTGGGGAGACCCAGTACTTC CASSYQGAGETQYF
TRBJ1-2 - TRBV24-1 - TGTGCCACCAGTGACCCTACAGGGTCTGGCTACACCTTC CATSDPTGSGYTF
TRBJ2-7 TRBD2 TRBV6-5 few TGTGCCAGCAGGAGGACTAGCGGACCCTACGAGCAGTACTTC CASRRTSGPYEQYF
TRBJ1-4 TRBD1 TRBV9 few TGTGCCAGCAGCGTAGCTGATAGGACAGGGAATGAAAAACTGTTTTTT CASSVADRTGNEKLFF
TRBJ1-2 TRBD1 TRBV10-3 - TGTGCCATCGAGAGGACAGGGACTGGCGTCTATGGCTACACCTTC CAIERTGTGVYGYTF
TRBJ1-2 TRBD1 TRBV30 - TGTGCCTGGAATTCCCCCGACAGGGTCGTCTATGGCTACACCTTC CAWNSPDRVVYGYTF
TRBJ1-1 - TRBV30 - TGTGCCTGGAGTGTAGGGGATAACACTGAAGCTTTCTTT CAWSVGDNTEAFF
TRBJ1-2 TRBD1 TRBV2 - TGTGCCAGCAGTGAAGCCCGGACAGGGGTGTCCTATGGCTACACCTTC CASSEARTGVSYGYTF
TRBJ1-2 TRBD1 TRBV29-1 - TGCAGCGTTGGCAGGGGGCTAGGTGGCTACACCTTC CSVGRGLGGYTF
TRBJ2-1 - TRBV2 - TGTGCCAGCAGTGAAGCAGGCAGATGGAGTGAGCAGTTCTTC CASSEAGRWSEQFF
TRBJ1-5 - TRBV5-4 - TGTGCCAGCAGCTTGGGAGCGTCCCCCGGTCAGCCCCAGCATTTT CASSLGASPGQPQHF
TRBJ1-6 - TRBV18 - TGTGCCAGCTCACCAGTGGGGCTTGGTTCACCCCTCCACTTT CASSPVGLGSPLHF
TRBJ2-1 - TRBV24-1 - TGTGCCACCAGTGATTACAGGGTGGCCAATGAGCAGTTCTTC CATSDYRVANEQFF
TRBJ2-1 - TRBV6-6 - TGTGCCAGCAACCCGGGGAGCTCCTACAATGAGCAGTTCTTC CASNPGSSYNEQFF
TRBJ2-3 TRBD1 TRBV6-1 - TGTGCCAGCAGTGAGGGACAGGGTCCAGATACGCAGTATTTT CASSEGQGPDTQYF
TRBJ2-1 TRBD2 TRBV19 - TGTGCCAGTAGTATCCAGCGGGGGGGCCTCAATGAGCAGTTCTTC CASSIQRGGLNEQFF
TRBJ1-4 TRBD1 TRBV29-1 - TGCAGCGCTTTATTCGGGACAGGGGATGAAAAACTGTTTTTT CSALFGTGDEKLFF